The 3 T cell receptor beta chains presented below share a single source sample, sequenced in a study of T cell responses to AZD1222 COVID-19 vaccine. Method: immunoSEQ multiplex PCR; TCRdb's copy keeps in-frame clones and lacks some. The repertoire holds more than 80,000 clones, with approximately 86% as singletons. The specimen comprised peripheral blood, sampled on day 0 of MenACWY control vaccination. The receptors were gathered from an adult in good health.

This chain links TRBV25-1 with TRBJ2-1; the D call may be TRBD1 or TRBD2 (5 bases each). Germline V gene data show CDR1 as MGHDK and CDR2 as SYGVNS. CDR3 length: 14 residues. V was pared by 1 base and J by 7 bases, with 11 bases between. CDR3 residues: CASSEWGSGNEQFF. The CDR3 region has the DNA TGTGCCAGCAGTGAATGGGGGTCGGGGAATGAGCAGTTCTTC.

The rearrangement uses TRBV28 and TRBJ1-4; 7 positions match TRBD1. V dropped 5 bases and J dropped 8; count of bases not matched to a gene: 8. This CDR3 is built from 14 residues. Per germline, CDR1 MDHEN and CDR2 SYDVKM. CDR3 in amino acids: CASSRRTGGEKLFF. The CDR3 region has the DNA TGTGCCAGCAGTCGTAGGACAGGTGGGGAAAAACTGTTTTTT. Looking up the rest from reference TRBV28 and TRBJ1-4 gives the full variable domain: DVKVTQSSRYLVKRTGEKVFLECVQDMDHENMFWYRQDPGLGLRLIYFSYDVKMKEKGDIPEGYSVSREKKERFSLILESASTNQTSMYLCASSRRTGGEKLFFGSGTQLSVL.

This chain links TRBV4-2 with TRBJ1-3; D unresolved. Germline values: CDR1 LGHNA, CDR2 YNFKEQ. The ends were cut back, 3 bases at V and 3 bases at J, with 12 bases in the middle. The length of the CDR3 is 15 residues. This CDR3 is CASSQGRTDGNTIYF. As DNA, the CDR3 is TGTGCCAGCAGCCAGGGCCGGACGGATGGAAACACCATATATTTT.